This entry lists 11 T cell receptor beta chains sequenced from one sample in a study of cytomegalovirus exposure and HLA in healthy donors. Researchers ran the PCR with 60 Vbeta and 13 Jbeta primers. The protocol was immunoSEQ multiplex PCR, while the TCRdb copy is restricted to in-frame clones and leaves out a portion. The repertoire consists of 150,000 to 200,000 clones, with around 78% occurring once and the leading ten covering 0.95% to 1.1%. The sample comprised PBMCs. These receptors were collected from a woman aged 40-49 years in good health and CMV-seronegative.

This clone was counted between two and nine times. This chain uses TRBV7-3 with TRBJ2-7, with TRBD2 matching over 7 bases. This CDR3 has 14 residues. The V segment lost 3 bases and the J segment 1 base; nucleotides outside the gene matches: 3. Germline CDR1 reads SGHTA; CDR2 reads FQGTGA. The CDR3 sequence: CASSLGGGSYEQYF. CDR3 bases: TGTGCCAGCAGCTTGGGGGGAGGGTCCTACGAGCAGTACTTC.

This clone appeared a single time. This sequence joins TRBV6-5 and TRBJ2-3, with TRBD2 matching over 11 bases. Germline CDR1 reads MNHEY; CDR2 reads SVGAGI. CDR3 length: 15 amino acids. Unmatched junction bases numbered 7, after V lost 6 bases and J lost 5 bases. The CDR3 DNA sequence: TGTGCCAGCAGCCGTCTAGCGGGGGGTAAAGATACGCAGTATTTT. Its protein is CASSRLAGGKDTQYF.

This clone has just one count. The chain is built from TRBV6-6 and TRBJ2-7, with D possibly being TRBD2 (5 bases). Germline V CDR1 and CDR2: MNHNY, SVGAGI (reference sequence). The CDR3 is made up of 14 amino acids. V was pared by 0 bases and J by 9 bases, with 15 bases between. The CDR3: CASSYSPPQAGQYF. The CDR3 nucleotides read TGTGCCAGCAGTTACTCCCCTCCCCAGGCGGGGCAGTACTTC.

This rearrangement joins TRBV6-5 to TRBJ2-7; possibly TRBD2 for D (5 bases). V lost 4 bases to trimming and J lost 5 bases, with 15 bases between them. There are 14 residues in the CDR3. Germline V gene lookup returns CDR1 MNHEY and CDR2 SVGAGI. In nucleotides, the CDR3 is TGTGCCAGCAGTTCATTCGGGGAGACCAACGAGCAGTACTTC. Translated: CASSSFGETNEQYF.

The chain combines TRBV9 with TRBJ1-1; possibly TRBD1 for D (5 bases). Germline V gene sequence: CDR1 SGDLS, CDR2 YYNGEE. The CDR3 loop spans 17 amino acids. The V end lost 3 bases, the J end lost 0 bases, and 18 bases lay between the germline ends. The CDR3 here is CASSAPASGVLNTEAFF. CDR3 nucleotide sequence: TGTGCCAGCAGCGCCCCGGCGTCGGGGGTTTTGAACACTGAAGCTTTCTTT.

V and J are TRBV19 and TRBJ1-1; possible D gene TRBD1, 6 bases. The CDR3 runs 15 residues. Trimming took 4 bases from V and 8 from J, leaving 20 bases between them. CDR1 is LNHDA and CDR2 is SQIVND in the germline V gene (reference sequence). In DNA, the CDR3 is TGTGCCAGTAGTAGACTGACAGGTGACCCACGAGAAGCTTTCTTT. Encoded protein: CASSRLTGDPREAFF.

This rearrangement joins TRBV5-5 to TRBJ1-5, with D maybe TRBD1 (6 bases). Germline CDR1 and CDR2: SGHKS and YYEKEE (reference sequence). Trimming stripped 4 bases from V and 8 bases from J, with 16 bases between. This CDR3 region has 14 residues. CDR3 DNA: TGTGCCAGCAGCGTGACAGGCCTTAGGGAGCCCCAGCATTTT. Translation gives CASSVTGLREPQHF.

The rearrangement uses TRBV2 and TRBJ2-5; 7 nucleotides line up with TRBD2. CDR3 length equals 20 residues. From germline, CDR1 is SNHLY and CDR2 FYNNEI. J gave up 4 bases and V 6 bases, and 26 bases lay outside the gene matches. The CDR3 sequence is CASRETLLAGGGPKGETQYF. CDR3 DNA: TGTGCCAGCAGGGAAACCCTACTAGCCGGGGGAGGGCCGAAGGGAGAGACCCAGTACTTC. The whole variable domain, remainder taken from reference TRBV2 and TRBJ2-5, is EPEVTQTPSHQVTQMGQEVILRCVPISNHLYFYWYRQILGQKVEFLVSFYNNEISEKSEIFDDQFSVERPDGSNFTLKIRSTKLEDSAMYFCASRETLLAGGGPKGETQYFGPGTRLLVL.

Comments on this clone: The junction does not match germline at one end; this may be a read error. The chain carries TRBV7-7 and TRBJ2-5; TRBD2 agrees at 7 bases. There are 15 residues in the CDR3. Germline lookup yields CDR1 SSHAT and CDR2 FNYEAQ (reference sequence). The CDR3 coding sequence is TGTGCTAGCAGCTTGACGGGAGGTTACCAAGAGACCCAGTACTTC. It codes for CASSLTGGYQETQYF.

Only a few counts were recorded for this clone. As DNA, the CDR3 is TGCGCCAGCAGCCTGATGCCGACAGCTCCAACCCACACAGATACGCAGTATTTT. As protein: CASSLMPTAPTHTDTQYF. The rearrangement uses TRBV5-1 and TRBJ2-3, with a possible D match to TRBD1 (5 bases). In germline, CDR1 is SGHRS, CDR2 YFSETQ. The CDR3 has 18 residues. Trimming took off 4 bases at V and 2 bases at J, with 23 bases between the two ends.

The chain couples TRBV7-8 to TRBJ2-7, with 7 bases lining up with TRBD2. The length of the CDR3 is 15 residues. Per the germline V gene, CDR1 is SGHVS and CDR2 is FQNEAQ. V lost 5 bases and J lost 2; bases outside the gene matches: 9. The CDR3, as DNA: TGTGCCAGCAGCCCTTTTGGGAGGGATCCCTACGAGCAGTACTTC. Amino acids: CASSPFGRDPYEQYF.